Below are 26 T cell receptor beta chains sequenced from a single sample in a study of T cell changes during pregnancy in multiple sclerosis. Profiling relied on immunoSEQ multiplex PCR, and the TCRdb table lists in-frame clones only, not all of them. The top ten hold about 6.9% of the sample, which has 25,000 to 35,000 clones, roughly nine tenths seen once. Material: CD8+ T cells from peripheral blood mononuclear cells, obtained in the second trimester of pregnancy. The receptors come from a female donor with multiple sclerosis, enrolled in a pregnancy study.

This sequence joins TRBV6-5 and TRBJ1-6; 7 nucleotides match TRBD1. CDR3 size: 15 residues. V was clipped by 4 bases and J by 7 bases; unmatched bases: 7. Looked up from germline, CDR1 is MNHEY and CDR2 is SVGAGI. This CDR3 reads CASSSRQGNNSPLHF. CDR3 DNA: TGTGCCAGCAGTTCCCGACAGGGAAACAATTCACCCCTCCACTTT.

The rearrangement joins TRBV25-1 to TRBJ2-7, with TRBD2 identical over 9 bases. The V gene's germline CDR1 is MGHDK and CDR2 SYGVNS. CDR3 size: 16 residues. V trimming: 1 base; J trimming: 4 bases; junction bases outside the gene matches: 8. This chain's CDR3 is CASSEFLAGSLYEQYF. As DNA, the CDR3 is TGTGCCAGCAGTGAATTTCTAGCGGGGAGCCTTTACGAGCAGTACTTC.

Only one count was recorded for this clone. The chain recombines TRBV5-6 with TRBJ2-1; D is unresolved. V gave up 4 bases and J gave up 3 bases, with 8 bases separating them. CDR3 length equals 13 residues. Per the germline V gene, CDR1 is SGHDT and CDR2 is YYEEEE. The CDR3 nucleotides are TGTGCCAGCAGCCTCGGAGACTACAATGAGCAGTTCTTC. Translating gives CASSLGDYNEQFF.

The V and J genes are TRBV2 and TRBJ1-1, with a weak D call TRBD1 (6 bases). Germline CDR1 is SNHLY and CDR2 is FYNNEI. The CDR3 is made up of 13 amino acids. V lost 4 bases, J lost 4 bases, and 10 bases lay in between. CDR3 residues: CASSVGAGTEAFF. CDR3 sequence (DNA): TGTGCCAGCAGTGTGGGGGCGGGCACTGAAGCTTTCTTT. Using reference TRBV2 and TRBJ1-1 for the parts outside the CDR3, the full variable domain is EPEVTQTPSHQVTQMGQEVILRCVPISNHLYFYWYRQILGQKVEFLVSFYNNEISEKSEIFDDQFSVERPDGSNFTLKIRSTKLEDSAMYFCASSVGAGTEAFFGQGTRLTVV.

This rearrangement joins TRBV7-8 to TRBJ2-7; D call uncertain. This CDR3 is 14 amino acids long. CDR1 and CDR2 from the germline V gene are SGHVS and FQNEAQ. Deletions cut 5 bases from V and 2 bases from J, with 13 bases between. Here the CDR3 reads CASSPIAGTYEQYF. CDR3 nucleotide sequence: TGTGCCAGCAGCCCAATAGCCGGCACCTACGAGCAGTACTTC.

The rearrangement links TRBV5-1 to TRBJ2-1, with 11 bases lining up with TRBD2. Per germline, CDR1 SGHRS and CDR2 YFSETQ. Trimming removed 4 bases from V and 5 bases from J; junction bases left unmatched: 17. This CDR3 comprises 19 residues. CDR3: CASSPLPTGLAVPNNEQFF. CDR3 nucleotide sequence: TGCGCCAGCAGCCCACTGCCCACGGGACTAGCGGTTCCAAACAATGAGCAGTTCTTC.

This chain uses TRBV6-4 with TRBJ2-3, with 12 nucleotides matching TRBD2. V was clipped by 8 bases and J by 2 bases; unmatched bases: 2. Germline CDR1 and CDR2: MRHNA and SNTAGT. This CDR3 is 14 amino acids long. The CDR3 DNA reads TGTGCCAGCCGACTAGCGGGGGACACAGATACGCAGTATTTT. Residues: CASRLAGDTDTQYF.

The V call is TRBV27, the J call TRBJ2-1, with 7 bases that match TRBD1. Germline V gene data show CDR1 as MNHEY and CDR2 as SMNVEV (reference sequence). Trimming took 5 bases from V and 6 from J; bases not matched to a gene: 10. This CDR3 is 15 amino acids long. CDR3 bases: TGTGCCAGCAGTCCGACAGGGAGCCGCGTCAATGAGCAGTTCTTC. Encoded protein: CASSPTGSRVNEQFF.

J is TRBJ1-1 and V is TRBV18, with D tentatively TRBD1 (5 bases). This CDR3 contains 15 residues. The V end was cut by 1 base, the J end by 3 bases, with 12 bases between. Germline V lookup: CDR1 KGHSH, CDR2 LQKENI. The CDR3 bases are TGTGCCAGCTCACCACGGAAGGGGTATGACACTGAAGCTTTCTTT. Amino acid sequence: CASSPRKGYDTEAFF.

The chain has TRBV4-1 and TRBJ1-5; D is perhaps TRBD1 (5 bases). Trimming took off 0 bases at V and 2 bases at J, with 8 bases between the two ends. The CDR3 runs 15 residues. The V gene's germline CDR1 is MGHRA and CDR2 YSYEKL. The DNA of the CDR3 is TGCGCCAGCAGCCAAGAATGGGGGGGCAATCAGCCCCAGCATTTT. It translates to CASSQEWGGNQPQHF.

This clone turned up a few times. The chain links TRBV6-4 to TRBJ2-2; no clear D gene. Germline values: CDR1 MRHNA, CDR2 SNTAGT. CDR3 length equals 13 residues. V was pared by 3 bases and J by 2 bases, with 4 bases between. CDR3 DNA: TGTGCCAGCAGTGATAAAAACACCGGGGAGCTGTTTTTT. Protein product: CASSDKNTGELFF.

The rearrangement links TRBV4-2 to TRBJ2-5; TRBD1 matches at 8 bases. Gene TRBJ2-7 matches the end of the DNA better, so the J call may be wrong. This CDR3 contains 14 residues. Germline loops: CDR1 LGHNA, CDR2 YNFKEQ. CDR3 nucleotides: TGTGCCAGCAGCCAAGAACAGGGGGCCTACGAGCAGTACTTC. Translated, it gives CASSQEQGAYEQYF.

Only one count was recorded for this clone. The chain couples TRBV6-7 to TRBJ2-7; 7 nucleotides line up with TRBD1. TRBV6-7 is marked as an open reading frame, function uncertain. The CDR3 extends over 17 amino acids. J was trimmed by 6 bases and V by 5 bases; bases with no gene match: 19. CDR3 coding DNA: TGTGCCAGCAGTCCCAAACCCTTCTCGGACAGGTTCTCCGAGCAGTACTTC. Its translation is CASSPKPFSDRFSEQYF.

This clone is a singleton in its sample. The chain couples TRBV28 to TRBJ1-2; D is unresolved. Trimming pared 3 bases from V and 10 bases from J, leaving 9 bases between. The CDR3 is 11 amino acids. CDR1 MDHEN and CDR2 SYDVKM come from the germline V gene. CDR3 sequence reads: CASSLGSFYTF. CDR3 DNA sequence: TGTGCCAGCAGTTTGGGCAGCTTCTACACCTTC.

This clone was counted only a few times. In DNA form, the CDR3 reads TGTGCCAGCAGTGAAGAAGTTGGGGCTTCCTACAATGAGCAGTTCTTC. Its translation is CASSEEVGASYNEQFF. The genes are TRBV6-1 and TRBJ2-1; tentative D call: TRBD1 (5 bases). The V gene lost 1 base and the J gene lost 1 base, with 11 bases spanning the gap. The germline CDR1 and CDR2 sequences are MNHNS and SASEGT. The CDR3 has 16 residues.

The DNA for the CDR3 is TGCGCCAGCAGCCAATTTGAGATCCAGGGCGGGGGGTTCACCGGGGAGCTGTTTTTT. Translation: CASSQFEIQGGGFTGELFF. The chain combines TRBV4-1 with TRBJ2-2, with 8 bases fitting TRBD2. Unmatched junction bases numbered 15, after V lost 2 bases and J lost 4 bases. Germline V gene data show CDR1 as MGHRA and CDR2 as YSYEKL. This CDR3 has 19 residues.

Only one count was recorded for this clone. This chain connects TRBV19 to TRBJ1-2; D not certain. Trimming removed 3 bases at V and 4 bases at J, with 12 bases between. Germline-derived CDR1 and CDR2 are LNHDA and SQIVND (reference sequence). This CDR3 comprises 14 residues. CDR3 sequence: CASSMEGYGYGYTF. In nucleotides, the CDR3 is TGTGCCAGTAGTATGGAGGGCTACGGCTATGGCTACACCTTC.

This chain uses TRBV19 with TRBJ2-5; 7 bases agree with TRBD1. The end of the DNA is better explained by TRBJ2-7, so the J call may be wrong. Germline V CDR1 and CDR2: LNHDA, SQIVND (reference sequence). The CDR3 sequence is 15 residues long. CDR3 residues: CASSIGGGAFYEQYF. CDR3 nucleotides: TGTGCCAGTAGTATAGGAGGGGGCGCGTTTTACGAGCAGTACTTC.

In DNA form, the CDR3 reads TGTGCCAGCAGCTTACCGGGGGTAGCTAACTATGGCTACACCTTC. Translation: CASSLPGVANYGYTF. The V gene is TRBV7-9, the J gene TRBJ1-2, with D possibly TRBD1 on 5 matching bases. Germline values: CDR1 SEHNR, CDR2 FQNEAQ (reference sequence). CDR3 length equals 15 residues. The V gene lost 2 bases and the J gene lost 0 bases, with 10 bases spanning the gap.

The chain uses TRBV7-9 and TRBJ2-7; possible D gene TRBD1, 5 bases. The CDR3 is made up of 15 amino acids. Germline-derived CDR1 and CDR2 are SEHNR and FQNEAQ (reference sequence). Deletions cut 2 bases from V and 0 bases from J, with 11 bases between. CDR3: CASSLPQGFSYEQYF. The CDR3 nucleotides read TGTGCCAGCAGCTTACCTCAGGGCTTCTCCTACGAGCAGTACTTC.

V and J are TRBV27 and TRBJ1-6, with TRBD1 identical over 8 bases. Germline CDR1 reads MNHEY; CDR2 reads SMNVEV (reference sequence). CDR3 length: 15 residues. Losses at the gene ends were 5 bases for V and 8 bases for J; bases not matched to a gene: 8. The CDR3 nucleotides read TGTGCCAGCAGTCCAAGGACAGGGTCCCATTCACCCCTCCACTTT. Amino acids: CASSPRTGSHSPLHF.

The V call is TRBV30, the J call TRBJ2-7; 14 bases fit TRBD2. J lost 0 bases, V lost 7 bases, and 8 bases had no gene match. The germline V gene has CDR1 GTSNPN and CDR2 SVGIG (reference sequence). CDR3 length equals 16 residues. DNA of the CDR3: TGTGCCTCTACGGGACTAGCGGGAGTTACCTCCTACGAGCAGTACTTC. Protein: CASTGLAGVTSYEQYF.

The chain is built from TRBV28 and TRBJ1-6; 8 nucleotides line up with TRBD1. CDR3 size: 14 residues. From germline, CDR1 is MDHEN and CDR2 SYDVKM. J lost 10 bases, V lost 5 bases, and 7 bases had no gene match. The CDR3 sequence is CASSPQTGVSPLHF. In DNA, the CDR3 is TGTGCCAGCAGTCCCCAGACAGGGGTGTCACCCCTCCACTTT. The variable domain in full, with the rest retrieved from reference TRBV28 and TRBJ1-6, is DVKVTQSSRYLVKRTGEKVFLECVQDMDHENMFWYRQDPGLGLRLIYFSYDVKMKEKGDIPEGYSVSREKKERFSLILESASTNQTSMYLCASSPQTGVSPLHFGNGTRLTVT.

The rearrangement uses TRBV27 and TRBJ2-7, with 8 bases matching TRBD2. The V segment lost 10 bases and the J segment 3 bases; nucleotides outside the gene matches: 11. CDR3 size: 14 residues. The germline CDR1 and CDR2 sequences are MNHEY and SMNVEV (reference sequence). CDR3 nucleotide sequence: TGTGCCACCAAAAGGGGTAGCGGGATCTACGAGCAGTACTTC. Its protein product is CATKRGSGIYEQYF.

This chain connects TRBV6-5 to TRBJ2-2; 7 nucleotides match TRBD1. V was pared by 2 bases and J by 2 bases, with 5 bases of the junction left unmatched. Germline V gene sequence: CDR1 MNHEY, CDR2 SVGAGI. The CDR3 is 16 amino acids. The CDR3 region has the DNA TGTGCCAGCAGTTACGATCGGGACAGCAACACCGGGGAGCTGTTTTTT. Protein sequence: CASSYDRDSNTGELFF.

The CDR3 bases are TGCGCCAGCAGCTCGGGACAGGGTCAATACACCTTC. Its protein product is CASSSGQGQYTF. V gene TRBV5-1 combines with J gene TRBJ1-2; 9 bases align to TRBD1. There are 12 residues in the CDR3. J gave up 11 bases and V 3 bases, and 5 bases lay outside the gene matches. The germline V gene encodes CDR1 SGHRS and CDR2 YFSETQ.